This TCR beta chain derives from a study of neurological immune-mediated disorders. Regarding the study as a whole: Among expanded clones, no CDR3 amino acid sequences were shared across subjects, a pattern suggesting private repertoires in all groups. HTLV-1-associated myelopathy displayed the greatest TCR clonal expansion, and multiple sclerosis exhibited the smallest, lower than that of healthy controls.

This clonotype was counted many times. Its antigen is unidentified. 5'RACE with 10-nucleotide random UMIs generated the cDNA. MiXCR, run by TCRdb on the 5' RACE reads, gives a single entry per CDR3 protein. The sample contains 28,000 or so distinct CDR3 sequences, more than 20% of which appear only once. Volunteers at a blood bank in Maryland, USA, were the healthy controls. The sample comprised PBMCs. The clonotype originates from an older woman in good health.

Written as DNA, the CDR3 is TGCGCCAGCAGCCGGACAGGGAACAATGAGCAGTTCTTC. Its translation: CASSRTGNNEQFF. V is TRBV5-1 and J is TRBJ2-1; 8 positions match TRBD1. V lost 4 bases to trimming and J lost 5 bases; unmatched junction nucleotides: 2. Germline V lookup: CDR1 SGHRS, CDR2 YFSETQ. The CDR3 loop spans 13 amino acids.